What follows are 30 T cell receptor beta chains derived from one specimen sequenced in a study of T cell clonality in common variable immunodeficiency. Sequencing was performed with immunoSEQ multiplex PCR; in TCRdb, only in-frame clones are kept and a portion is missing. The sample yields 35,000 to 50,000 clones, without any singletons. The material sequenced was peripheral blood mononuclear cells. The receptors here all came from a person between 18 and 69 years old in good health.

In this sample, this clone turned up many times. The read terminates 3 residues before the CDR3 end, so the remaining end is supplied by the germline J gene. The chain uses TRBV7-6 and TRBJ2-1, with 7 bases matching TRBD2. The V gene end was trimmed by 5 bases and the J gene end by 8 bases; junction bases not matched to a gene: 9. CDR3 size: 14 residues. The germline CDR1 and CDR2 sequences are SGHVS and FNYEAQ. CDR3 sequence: CASSARGTMYEQFF. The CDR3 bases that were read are TGTGCCAGCAGCGCCCGAGGGACTATGTATGAG.

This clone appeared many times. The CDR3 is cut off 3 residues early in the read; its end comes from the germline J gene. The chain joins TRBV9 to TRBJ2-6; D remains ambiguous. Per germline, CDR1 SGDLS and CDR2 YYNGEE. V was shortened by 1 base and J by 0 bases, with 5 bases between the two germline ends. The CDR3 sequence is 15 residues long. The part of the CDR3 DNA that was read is TGTGCCAGCAGCGTAACCAGCTCTGGGGCCAACGTC. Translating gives CASSVTSSGANV. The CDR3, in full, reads CASSVTSSGANVLTF.

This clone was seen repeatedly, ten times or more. CDR3 DNA, as far as it was read: TGTGCCAGCAGTCCCTGGAGGGGAGGCCCTCGGAGCAATCAGCCC. As protein: CASSPWRGGPRSNQP. The CDR3 in full is CASSPWRGGPRSNQPQHF. The chain links TRBV28 to TRBJ1-5; perhaps TRBD1 as D (5 bases). Coverage ceases 3 residues before the CDR3 finishes, and the germline J gene fills in the end. V lost 5 bases, J lost 1 base, and 21 bases lay in between. In germline, CDR1 is MDHEN, CDR2 SYDVKM. The CDR3 sequence is 18 residues long. The full variable domain, with the rest looked up from reference TRBV28 and TRBJ1-5, is DVKVTQSSRYLVKRTGEKVFLECVQDMDHENMFWYRQDPGLGLRLIYFSYDVKMKEKGDIPEGYSVSREKKERFSLILESASTNQTSMYLCASSPWRGGPRSNQPQHFGDGTRLSIL.

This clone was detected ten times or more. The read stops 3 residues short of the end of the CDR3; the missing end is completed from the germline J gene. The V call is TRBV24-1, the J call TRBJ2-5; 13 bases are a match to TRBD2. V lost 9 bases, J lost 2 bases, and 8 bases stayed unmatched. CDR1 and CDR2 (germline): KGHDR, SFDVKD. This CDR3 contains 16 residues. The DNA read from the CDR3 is TGTGCCACCGCGAGACTAGCGGGAGGTGGGCAAGAGACC. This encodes CATARLAGGGQET. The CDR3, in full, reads CATARLAGGGQETQYF.

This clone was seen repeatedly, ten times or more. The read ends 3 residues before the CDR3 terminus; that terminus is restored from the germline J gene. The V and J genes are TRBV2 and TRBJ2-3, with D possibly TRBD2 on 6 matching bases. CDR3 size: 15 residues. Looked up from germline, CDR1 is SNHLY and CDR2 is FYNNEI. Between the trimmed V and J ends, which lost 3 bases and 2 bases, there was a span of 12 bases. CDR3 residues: CASSDLASHTDTQYF. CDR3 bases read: TGTGCCAGCAGTGATCTAGCGTCCCACACAGATACG. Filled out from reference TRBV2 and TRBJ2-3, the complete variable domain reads EPEVTQTPSHQVTQMGQEVILRCVPISNHLYFYWYRQILGQKVEFLVSFYNNEISEKSEIFDDQFSVERPDGSNFTLKIRSTKLEDSAMYFCASSDLASHTDTQYFGPGTRLTVL.

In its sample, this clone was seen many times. The CDR3 region is CASSLGQVSGNTIYF. The CDR3 DNA, read in part, is TGTGCCAGCAGCCTAGGACAGGTCTCTGGAAACACC. The V gene is TRBV5-8, the J gene TRBJ1-3; TRBD1 matches at 7 bases. The read ends 3 residues before the CDR3 terminus; that terminus is restored from the germline J gene. V was clipped by 4 bases and J by 0 bases; unmatched bases: 4. The length of the CDR3 is 15 residues. In germline, CDR1 is SGHTS, CDR2 YDEGEE.

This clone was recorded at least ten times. The CDR3 region is CASSLAQGFYTEAFF. Partial CDR3 DNA: TGTGCCAGCAGCTTAGCGCAGGGATTTTACACTGAA. This chain uses TRBV7-6 with TRBJ1-1; TRBD1 is a possible D gene (5 bases). The read ends 3 residues before the CDR3 terminus; that terminus is restored from the germline J gene. V dropped 0 bases and J dropped 3 bases, with 11 bases sitting between them. Germline lookup yields CDR1 SGHVS and CDR2 FNYEAQ. The CDR3 is 15 residues long.

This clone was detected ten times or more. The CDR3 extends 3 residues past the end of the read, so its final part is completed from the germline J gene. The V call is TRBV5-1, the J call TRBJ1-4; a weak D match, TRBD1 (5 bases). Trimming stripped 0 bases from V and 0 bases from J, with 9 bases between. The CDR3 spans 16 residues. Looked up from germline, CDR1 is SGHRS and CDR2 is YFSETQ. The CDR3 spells CASSLGGEATNEKLFF. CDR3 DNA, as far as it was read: TGCGCCAGCAGCTTGGGAGGGGAAGCAACTAATGAAAAA.

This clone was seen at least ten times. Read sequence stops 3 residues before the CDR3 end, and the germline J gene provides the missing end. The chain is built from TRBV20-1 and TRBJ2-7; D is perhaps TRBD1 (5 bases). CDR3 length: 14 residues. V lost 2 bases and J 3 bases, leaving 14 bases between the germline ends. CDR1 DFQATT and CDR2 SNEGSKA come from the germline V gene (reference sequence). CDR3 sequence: CSARMIQGNYEQYF. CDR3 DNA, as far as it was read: TGCAGTGCTAGAATGATCCAGGGTAACTACGAG.

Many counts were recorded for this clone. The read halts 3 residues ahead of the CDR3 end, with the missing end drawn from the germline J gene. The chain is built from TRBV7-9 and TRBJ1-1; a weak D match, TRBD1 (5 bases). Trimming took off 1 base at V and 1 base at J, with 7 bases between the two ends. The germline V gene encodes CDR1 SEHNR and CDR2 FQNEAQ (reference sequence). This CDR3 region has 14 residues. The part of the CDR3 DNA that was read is TGTGCCAGCAGCTTAGTAGGGGAGAACACTGAA. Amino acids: CASSLVGENTE. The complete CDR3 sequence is CASSLVGENTEAFF.

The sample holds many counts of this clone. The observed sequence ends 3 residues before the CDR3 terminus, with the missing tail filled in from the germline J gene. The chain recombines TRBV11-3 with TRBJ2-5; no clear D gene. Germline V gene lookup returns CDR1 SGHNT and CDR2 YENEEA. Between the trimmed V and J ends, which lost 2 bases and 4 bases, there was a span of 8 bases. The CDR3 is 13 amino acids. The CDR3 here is CASSLIALETQYF. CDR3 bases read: TGTGCCAGCAGCTTAATAGCTTTAGAGACC. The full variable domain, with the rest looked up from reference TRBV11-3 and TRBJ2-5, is EAGVVQSPRYKIIEKKQPVAFWCNPISGHNTLYWYLQNLGQGPELLIRYENEEAVDDSQLPKDRFSAERLKGVDSTLKIQPAELGDSAVYLCASSLIALETQYFGPGTRLLVL.

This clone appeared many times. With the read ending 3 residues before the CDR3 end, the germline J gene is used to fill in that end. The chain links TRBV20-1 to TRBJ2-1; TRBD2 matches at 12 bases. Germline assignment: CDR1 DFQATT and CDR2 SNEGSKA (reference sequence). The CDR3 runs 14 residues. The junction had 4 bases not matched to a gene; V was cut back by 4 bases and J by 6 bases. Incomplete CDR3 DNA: TGCAGTGCTACGACTAGCGGGGGCCCCAATGAG. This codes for CSATTSGGPNE. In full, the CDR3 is CSATTSGGPNEQFF.

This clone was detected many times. The CDR3 loop is CATQVGTDGNTIYF. CDR3 bases read: TGTGCCACCCAAGTCGGGACAGATGGAAACACC. This chain links TRBV19 with TRBJ1-3; TRBD1 matches 7 bases. The read gets to within 3 residues of the CDR3 end, and the germline J gene fills in the rest. CDR3 length: 14 amino acids. After removal of 10 bases from V and 3 bases from J, the junction contained 9 bases not matched to a gene. Germline CDR1 and CDR2: LNHDA and SQIVND (reference sequence).

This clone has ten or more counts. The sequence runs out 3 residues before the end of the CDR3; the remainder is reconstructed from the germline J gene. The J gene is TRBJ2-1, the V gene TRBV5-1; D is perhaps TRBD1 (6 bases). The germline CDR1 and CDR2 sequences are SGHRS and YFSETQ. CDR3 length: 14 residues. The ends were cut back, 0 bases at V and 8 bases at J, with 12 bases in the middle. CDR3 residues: CASSLEDRLHEQFF. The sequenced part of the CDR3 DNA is TGCGCCAGCAGCTTGGAGGACAGACTACATGAG.

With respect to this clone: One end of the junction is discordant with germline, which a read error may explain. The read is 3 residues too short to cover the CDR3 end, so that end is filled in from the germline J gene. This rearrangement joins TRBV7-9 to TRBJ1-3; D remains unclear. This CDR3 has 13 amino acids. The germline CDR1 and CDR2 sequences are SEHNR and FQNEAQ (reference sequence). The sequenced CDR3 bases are TGTTCCAGCAGCTACGTACCGAGGGACACC. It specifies CSSSYVPRDT. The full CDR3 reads CSSSYVPRDTIYF.

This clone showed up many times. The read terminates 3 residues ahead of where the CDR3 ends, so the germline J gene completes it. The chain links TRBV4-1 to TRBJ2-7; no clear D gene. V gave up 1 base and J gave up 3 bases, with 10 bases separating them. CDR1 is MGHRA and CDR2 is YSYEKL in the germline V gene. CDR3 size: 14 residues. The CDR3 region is CASSQVGRNYEQYF. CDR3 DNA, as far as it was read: TGCGCCAGCAGCCAAGTAGGCAGGAACTACGAG.

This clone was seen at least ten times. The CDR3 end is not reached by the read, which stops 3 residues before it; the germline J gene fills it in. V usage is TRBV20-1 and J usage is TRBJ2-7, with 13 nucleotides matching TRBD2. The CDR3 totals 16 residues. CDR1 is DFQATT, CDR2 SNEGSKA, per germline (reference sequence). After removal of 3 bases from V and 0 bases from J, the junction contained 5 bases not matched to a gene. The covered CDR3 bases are TGCAGTGCTAGGACTAGCGGGAGGAAGAGCTCCTACGAG. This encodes CSARTSGRKSSYE. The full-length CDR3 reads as CSARTSGRKSSYEQYF.

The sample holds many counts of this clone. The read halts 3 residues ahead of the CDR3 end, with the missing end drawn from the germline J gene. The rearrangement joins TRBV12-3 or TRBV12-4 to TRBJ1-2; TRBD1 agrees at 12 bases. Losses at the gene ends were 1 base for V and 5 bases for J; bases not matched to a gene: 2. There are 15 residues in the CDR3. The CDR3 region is CASSLGDRGLYGYTF. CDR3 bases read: TGTGCCAGCAGTTTAGGGGACAGGGGGCTGTATGGC.

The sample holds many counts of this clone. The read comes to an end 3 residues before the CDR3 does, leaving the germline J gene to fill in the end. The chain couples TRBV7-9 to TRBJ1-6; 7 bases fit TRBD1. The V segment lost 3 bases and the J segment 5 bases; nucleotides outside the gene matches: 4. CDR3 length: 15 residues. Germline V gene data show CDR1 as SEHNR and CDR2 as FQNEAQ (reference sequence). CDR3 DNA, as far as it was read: TGTGCCAGCAGCTTGGCGGGACAGAATAATTCACCC. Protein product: CASSLAGQNNSP. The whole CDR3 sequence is CASSLAGQNNSPLHF.

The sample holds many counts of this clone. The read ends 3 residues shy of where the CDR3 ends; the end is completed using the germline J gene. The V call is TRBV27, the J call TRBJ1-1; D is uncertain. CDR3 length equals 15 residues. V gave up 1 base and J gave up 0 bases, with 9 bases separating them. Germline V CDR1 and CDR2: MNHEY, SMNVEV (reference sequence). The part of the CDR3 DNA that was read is TGTGCCAGCAGTTTATTCGGGGAGATGAACACTGAA. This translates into CASSLFGEMNTE. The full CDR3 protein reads CASSLFGEMNTEAFF.

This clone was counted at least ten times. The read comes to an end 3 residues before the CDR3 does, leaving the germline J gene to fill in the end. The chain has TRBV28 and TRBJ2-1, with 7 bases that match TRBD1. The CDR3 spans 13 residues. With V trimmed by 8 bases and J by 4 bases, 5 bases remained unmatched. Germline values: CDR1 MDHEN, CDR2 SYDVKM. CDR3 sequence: CASFRDSYNEQFF. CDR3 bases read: TGTGCCAGCTTCCGGGACAGTTACAATGAG.

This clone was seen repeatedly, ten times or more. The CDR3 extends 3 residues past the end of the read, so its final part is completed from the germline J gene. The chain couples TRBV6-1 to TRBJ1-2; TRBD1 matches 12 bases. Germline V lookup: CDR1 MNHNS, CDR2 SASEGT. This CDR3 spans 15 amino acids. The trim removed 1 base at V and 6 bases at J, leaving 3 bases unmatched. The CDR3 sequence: CASSEGGQGADGYTF. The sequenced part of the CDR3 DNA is TGTGCCAGCAGTGAAGGGGGACAGGGGGCAGATGGC.

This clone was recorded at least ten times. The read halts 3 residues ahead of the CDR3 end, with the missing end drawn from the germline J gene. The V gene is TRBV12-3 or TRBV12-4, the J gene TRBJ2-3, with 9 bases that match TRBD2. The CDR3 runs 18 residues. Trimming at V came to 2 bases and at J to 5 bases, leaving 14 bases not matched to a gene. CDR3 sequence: CASSLYFRGRASKDTQYF. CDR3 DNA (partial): TGTGCCAGCAGTTTATATTTTCGCGGGAGGGCCTCTAAAGATACG.

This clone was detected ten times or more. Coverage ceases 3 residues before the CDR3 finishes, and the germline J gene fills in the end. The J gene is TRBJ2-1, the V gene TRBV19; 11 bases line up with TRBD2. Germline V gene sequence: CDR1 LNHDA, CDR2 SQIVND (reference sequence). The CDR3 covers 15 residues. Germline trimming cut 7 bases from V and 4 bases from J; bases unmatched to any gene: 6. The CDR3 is CASNPLAGGYNEQFF. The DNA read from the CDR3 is TGTGCCAGTAACCCCCTAGCGGGAGGATACAATGAG.

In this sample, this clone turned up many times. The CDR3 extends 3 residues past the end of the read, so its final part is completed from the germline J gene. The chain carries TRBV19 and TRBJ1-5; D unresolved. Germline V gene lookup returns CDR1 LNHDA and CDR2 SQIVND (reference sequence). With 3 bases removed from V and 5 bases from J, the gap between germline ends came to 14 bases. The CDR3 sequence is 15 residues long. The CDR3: CASSINSQRYQPQHF. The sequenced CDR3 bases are TGTGCCAGTAGTATCAACAGCCAAAGGTATCAGCCC.

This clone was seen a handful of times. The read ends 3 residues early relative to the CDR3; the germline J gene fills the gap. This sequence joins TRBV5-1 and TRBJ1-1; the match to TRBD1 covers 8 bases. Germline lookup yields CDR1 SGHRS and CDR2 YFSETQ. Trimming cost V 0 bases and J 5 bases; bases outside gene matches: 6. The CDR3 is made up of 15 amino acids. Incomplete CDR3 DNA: TGCGCCAGCAGCTTGGCCCCCACAGGGGGGACTGAA. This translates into CASSLAPTGGTE. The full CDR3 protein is CASSLAPTGGTEAFF.

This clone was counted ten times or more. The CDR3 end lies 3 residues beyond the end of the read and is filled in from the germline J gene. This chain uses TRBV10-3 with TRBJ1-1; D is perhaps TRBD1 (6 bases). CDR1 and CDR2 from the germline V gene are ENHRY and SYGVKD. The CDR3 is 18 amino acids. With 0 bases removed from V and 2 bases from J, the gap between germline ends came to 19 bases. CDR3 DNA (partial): TGTGCCATCAGTGAGTCTTCGGGGGGGCGGGTAGGAAACACTGAA. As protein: CAISESSGGRVGNTE. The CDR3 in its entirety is CAISESSGGRVGNTEAFF.

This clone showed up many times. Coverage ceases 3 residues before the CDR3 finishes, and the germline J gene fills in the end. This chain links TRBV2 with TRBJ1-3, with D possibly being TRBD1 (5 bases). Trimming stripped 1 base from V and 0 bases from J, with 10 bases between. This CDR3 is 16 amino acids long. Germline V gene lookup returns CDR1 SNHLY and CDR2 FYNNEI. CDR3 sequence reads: CASSEETASSGNTIYF. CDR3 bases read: TGTGCCAGCAGTGAAGAGACAGCCAGCTCTGGAAACACC.

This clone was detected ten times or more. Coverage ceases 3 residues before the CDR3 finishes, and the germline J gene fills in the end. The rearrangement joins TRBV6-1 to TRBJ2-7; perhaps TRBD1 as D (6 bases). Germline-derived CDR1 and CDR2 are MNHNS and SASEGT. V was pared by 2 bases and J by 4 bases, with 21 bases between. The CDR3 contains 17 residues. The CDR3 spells CASSEYVLAGEEYEQYF. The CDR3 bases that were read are TGTGCCAGCAGTGAATACGTTTTGGCAGGGGAAGAATACGAG.

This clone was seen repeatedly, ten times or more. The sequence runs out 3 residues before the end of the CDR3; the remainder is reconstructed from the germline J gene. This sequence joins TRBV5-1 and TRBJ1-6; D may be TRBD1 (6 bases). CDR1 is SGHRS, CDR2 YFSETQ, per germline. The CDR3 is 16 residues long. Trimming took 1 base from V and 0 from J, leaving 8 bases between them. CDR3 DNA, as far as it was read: TGCGCCAGCAGCTTGAGGGGGGGCTCCTATAATTCACCC. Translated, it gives CASSLRGGSYNSP. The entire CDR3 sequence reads CASSLRGGSYNSPLHF.